The table lists the clone carrying this T cell receptor (beta chain) with many counts. Per the study methods: Nucleated cell number was recorded as an estimate derived from reference gene primer amplification. Some clones are missing from TCRdb's copy, which holds only in-frame ones; the method was immunoSEQ multiplex PCR. V, J and clone size were drawn from that table, and D and trimming were deduced from the DNA. Of nearly 55,000 clones in the sample, about 82% were seen once. This specimen comes from a study of blood T cell repertoires in COVID-19. About the research overall: Both acute and convalescent COVID-19 samples were obtained from the United States, Italy and Spain. From T cells, B-cell-depleted T cells, or PBMCs came the material, which was cDNA or gDNA.

This CDR3 comprises 17 residues. CDR1 and CDR2 from the germline V gene are MNHEY and SVGEGT. The V gene end was trimmed by 0 bases and the J gene end by 4 bases; junction bases not matched to a gene: 4. The gene calls are TRBV6-2 or TRBV6-3 and TRBJ2-1; 12 bases are a match to TRBD2. This TCR derives from an older man with active COVID-19. The material sequenced was peripheral blood. This CDR3 reads CASSYSPSGGVYNEQFF. The CDR3 DNA reads TGTGCCAGCAGTTACTCCCCTAGCGGGGGGGTTTACAATGAGCAGTTCTTC.